One and the same sample provided the 28 T cell receptor beta chains below, sequenced in a study of cytomegalovirus exposure and HLA in healthy donors. Assay: immunoSEQ multiplex PCR; the TCRdb copy retains only in-frame clones and omits some. The table lists 100,000 or so clones, approximately 90% of them singletons. The sequenced sample was PBMCs. These receptors originate from a woman aged 18-35 years in good health and CMV-seropositive.

V usage is TRBV19 and J usage is TRBJ2-3, with 7 bases lining up with TRBD2. Trimming cost V 3 bases and J 6 bases; bases outside gene matches: 3. Germline V gives CDR1 LNHDA, CDR2 SQIVND (reference sequence). CDR3 length: 13 amino acids. CDR3 loop: CASSIGEGDTQYF. The CDR3 DNA is TGTGCCAGTAGTATCGGGGAGGGGGATACGCAGTATTTT.

CDR3 sequence (DNA): TGTGCCAGCAGTTTAGTCAGTCTCTCCTACGAGCAGTACTTC. It codes for CASSLVSLSYEQYF. The chain carries TRBV28 and TRBJ2-7; D unclear. CDR3 length: 14 amino acids. Per the germline V gene, CDR1 is MDHEN and CDR2 is SYDVKM. V lost 2 bases to trimming and J lost 0 bases, with 8 bases between them.

The rearrangement links TRBV28 to TRBJ2-1, with 10 bases that match TRBD1. The CDR3 totals 15 residues. The V gene end was trimmed by 3 bases and the J gene end by 5 bases; junction bases not matched to a gene: 4. The germline V gene encodes CDR1 MDHEN and CDR2 SYDVKM. This CDR3 reads CASSFGTGVDNEQFF. The CDR3, as DNA: TGTGCCAGCAGTTTCGGGACAGGGGTCGACAATGAGCAGTTCTTC.

This clone was found a few times. V usage is TRBV28 and J usage is TRBJ1-2, with D uncertain. The germline gives CDR1 MDHEN, CDR2 SYDVKM. V was trimmed by 8 bases and J by 2 bases, leaving 6 bases between them. The CDR3 has 11 residues. As DNA, the CDR3 is TGTGCCAGCGCAGGAAACTATGGCTACACCTTC. Protein: CASAGNYGYTF.

This rearrangement joins TRBV28 to TRBJ2-3, with 11 bases fitting TRBD2. With 8 bases clipped from V and 4 bases from J, the junction kept 11 bases outside the gene matches. CDR3 size: 16 residues. Germline V CDR1 and CDR2: MDHEN, SYDVKM. The CDR3 region has the DNA TGTGCCAGCGAAAGTTCTAGCGGGGGGTTTCCAGATACGCAGTATTTT. It encodes CASESSSGGFPDTQYF.

The chain carries TRBV19 and TRBJ2-7; weak D call: TRBD1 (5 bases). Germline CDR1 LNHDA, CDR2 SQIVND (reference sequence). The CDR3 runs 14 residues. Trimming pared 3 bases from V and 3 bases from J, leaving 12 bases between. CDR3 sequence: CASSIRGSLYEQYF. The CDR3 nucleotides read TGTGCCAGTAGTATTAGGGGCAGCCTCTACGAGCAGTACTTC.

The genes are TRBV7-2 and TRBJ1-5, with D possibly matching TRBD1 (5 bases). CDR3 size: 14 residues. Germline values: CDR1 SGHTA, CDR2 FQGNSA. V lost 5 bases and J 6 bases, leaving 14 bases between the germline ends. CDR3 sequence (DNA): TGTGCCAGCAGCCCCTCTGGGGCCACTCAGCCCCAGCATTTT. Amino acid sequence: CASSPSGATQPQHF. The full variable domain, with the rest looked up from reference TRBV7-2 and TRBJ1-5, is GAGVSQSPSNKVTEKGKDVELRCDPISGHTALYWYRQSLGQGLEFLIYFQGNSAPDKSGLPSDRFSAERTGGSVSTLTIQRTQQEDSAVYLCASSPSGATQPQHFGDGTRLSIL.

The gene calls are TRBV11-2 and TRBJ2-2, with 10 bases identical to TRBD2. The CDR3 sequence is 17 residues long. V was clipped by 2 bases and J by 2 bases; unmatched bases: 5. Germline CDR1 is SGHAT and CDR2 is FQNNGV. The CDR3 reads CASSLNGLAVNTGELFF. The CDR3 DNA reads TGTGCCAGCAGCTTAAACGGACTAGCGGTCAACACCGGGGAGCTGTTTTTT.

The rearrangement uses TRBV11-2 and TRBJ2-1; 9 nucleotides match TRBD1. The CDR3 is made up of 15 amino acids. With 6 bases clipped from V and 4 bases from J, the junction kept 7 bases outside the gene matches. Germline-derived CDR1 and CDR2 are SGHAT and FQNNGV. DNA for the CDR3: TGTGCCAGCAGGGTTACAGGGGGCCCTTACAATGAGCAGTTCTTC. As protein: CASRVTGGPYNEQFF.

This sequence joins TRBV11-2 and TRBJ2-1; D not resolved. With 4 bases removed from V and 3 bases from J, the gap between germline ends came to 10 bases. The germline CDR1 and CDR2 sequences are SGHAT and FQNNGV. This CDR3 is 14 amino acids long. This chain's CDR3 is CASSSPRYYNEQFF. DNA of the CDR3: TGTGCCAGCAGCTCCCCCCGCTACTACAATGAGCAGTTCTTC. The full variable domain, rest sourced from reference TRBV11-2 and TRBJ2-1, is EAGVAQSPRYKIIEKRQSVAFWCNPISGHATLYWYQQILGQGPKLLIQFQNNGVVDDSQLPKDRFSAERLKGVDSTLKIQPAKLEDSAVYLCASSSPRYYNEQFFGPGTRLTVL.

The chain uses TRBV2 and TRBJ2-7, with TRBD2 matching 10 bases. The J segment lost 6 bases and the V segment lost 6 bases, leaving 5 bases of the junction unmatched. The CDR3 extends over 13 amino acids. Germline V gives CDR1 SNHLY, CDR2 FYNNEI. The CDR3 sequence is CASRLAGDREQYF. CDR3 coding DNA: TGTGCCAGCAGGCTAGCGGGAGACCGCGAGCAGTACTTC.

This clone was counted a few times. The gene calls are TRBV5-1 and TRBJ2-1, with 7 positions matching TRBD1. This CDR3 has 14 residues. Germline loops: CDR1 SGHRS, CDR2 YFSETQ. The J segment lost 6 bases and the V segment lost 3 bases, leaving 6 bases of the junction unmatched. The CDR3 sequence is CASSSSGQTNEQFF. The CDR3 nucleotides read TGCGCCAGCAGCTCGTCGGGACAGACCAATGAGCAGTTCTTC.

The chain recombines TRBV18 with TRBJ2-5; TRBD1 aligns across 8 bases. CDR1 and CDR2 from the germline V gene are KGHSH and LQKENI. V shed 2 bases and J 5 bases; nucleotides not matched to a gene: 4. The length of the CDR3 is 14 residues. The CDR3 region is CASSPGQGPETQYF. The CDR3 DNA reads TGTGCCAGCTCACCAGGACAGGGACCCGAGACCCAGTACTTC.

The chain carries TRBV28 and TRBJ1-5; D uncertain. Trimming pared 10 bases from V and 4 bases from J, leaving 17 bases between. This CDR3 has 14 amino acids. Germline V gene lookup returns CDR1 MDHEN and CDR2 SYDVKM. Written as DNA, the CDR3 is TGTGCCACCACCCCGGGAAGGGTTAATCAGCCCCAGCATTTT. This translates into CATTPGRVNQPQHF. The full variable domain, completed using reference TRBV28 and TRBJ1-5, is DVKVTQSSRYLVKRTGEKVFLECVQDMDHENMFWYRQDPGLGLRLIYFSYDVKMKEKGDIPEGYSVSREKKERFSLILESASTNQTSMYLCATTPGRVNQPQHFGDGTRLSIL.

The CDR3 sequence: CASSLASGNSYEQYF. In DNA, the CDR3 is TGTGCCAGCAGCTTAGCTAGCGGAAATTCCTACGAGCAGTACTTC. The chain combines TRBV7-9 with TRBJ2-7; D is possibly TRBD2 (6 bases). V dropped 0 bases and J dropped 1 base, with 10 bases sitting between them. Looked up from germline, CDR1 is SEHNR and CDR2 is FQNEAQ (reference sequence). CDR3 length equals 15 residues.

J is TRBJ1-5 and V is TRBV2; a possible D gene is TRBD1 (6 bases). Germline V gene data show CDR1 as SNHLY and CDR2 as FYNNEI. V was pared by 2 bases and J by 0 bases, with 8 bases between. The CDR3 runs 15 residues. CDR3 coding DNA: TGTGCCAGCAGTGAACAGGGGAATAGCAATCAGCCCCAGCATTTT. This encodes CASSEQGNSNQPQHF.

This clone was recorded only once. The chain uses TRBV29-1 and TRBJ2-5; no clear D. CDR1 is SQVTM and CDR2 is ANQGSEA in the germline V gene. The CDR3 contains 12 residues. Trimming shortened V by 6 bases and J by 3 bases, and 11 bases separated the two germline ends. The DNA of the CDR3 is TGCAGCGTCTGTACAACCGAAGAGACCCAGTACTTC. It specifies CSVCTTEETQYF. Variable domain in full (rest from reference TRBV29-1 and TRBJ2-5): SAVISQKPSRDICQRGTSLTIQCQVDSQVTMMFWYRQQPGQSLTLIATANQGSEATYESGFVIDKFPISRPNLTFSTLTVSNMSPEDSSIYLCSVCTTEETQYFGPGTRLLVL.

The V and J genes are TRBV7-2 and TRBJ1-5; D gene ambiguous. Germline V gives CDR1 SGHTA, CDR2 FQGNSA. The CDR3 extends over 14 amino acids. The V end was cut by 6 bases, the J end by 4 bases, with 13 bases between. CDR3 amino acids: CASSPVNLNQPQHF. DNA of the CDR3: TGTGCCAGCAGTCCGGTCAACTTGAATCAGCCCCAGCATTTT.

V is TRBV5-1 and J is TRBJ2-3, with 10 bases lining up with TRBD2. Per germline, CDR1 SGHRS and CDR2 YFSETQ. This CDR3 has 18 amino acids. Trimming took 1 base from V and 1 from J; bases not matched to a gene: 9. The CDR3: CASSLWAGLAVGTDTQYF. CDR3 in DNA: TGCGCCAGCAGCTTGTGGGCCGGACTAGCGGTCGGCACAGATACGCAGTATTTT. The full variable domain, with the rest looked up from reference TRBV5-1 and TRBJ2-3, is KAGVTQTPRYLIKTRGQQVTLSCSPISGHRSVSWYQQTPGQGLQFLFEYFSETQRNKGNFPGRFSGRQFSNSRSEMNVSTLELGDSALYLCASSLWAGLAVGTDTQYFGPGTRLTVL.

This clone was seen a handful of times. The rearrangement joins TRBV6-1 to TRBJ1-5; D is unresolved. This CDR3 region has 19 residues. Per germline, CDR1 MNHNS and CDR2 SASEGT. Trimming took 4 bases from V and 1 from J, leaving 23 bases between them. The DNA of the CDR3 is TGTGCCAGCAGTGTTCGGGGATTCTCAGAAGGACCAAGCAATCAGCCCCAGCATTTT. This sequence encodes CASSVRGFSEGPSNQPQHF.

The rearrangement links TRBV30 to TRBJ1-4; 7 nucleotides match TRBD1. Germline V gives CDR1 GTSNPN, CDR2 SVGIG (reference sequence). After removal of 1 base from V and 2 bases from J, the junction contained 4 bases not matched to a gene. CDR3 size: 15 residues. CDR3 residues: CAWSGETGTNEKLFF. The CDR3, as DNA: TGTGCCTGGAGTGGAGAGACAGGGACTAATGAAAAACTGTTTTTT.

The rearrangement links TRBV2 to TRBJ2-1; TRBD2 aligns across 11 bases. Germline values: CDR1 SNHLY, CDR2 FYNNEI. After removal of 6 bases from V and 4 bases from J, the junction contained 5 bases not matched to a gene. CDR3 length: 15 amino acids. As DNA, the CDR3 is TGTGCCAGCAGGGTCGGGACTAGCGGTTACAATGAGCAGTTCTTC. The encoded protein is CASRVGTSGYNEQFF.

This clone was seen only once. The chain carries TRBV7-2 and TRBJ2-1, with TRBD2 matching 8 bases. Trimming removed 2 bases from V and 3 bases from J; junction bases left unmatched: 6. This CDR3 has 16 residues. CDR1 SGHTA and CDR2 FQGNSA come from the germline V gene. The CDR3 DNA follows: TGTGCCAGCAGCTTATTCGGGGGGGCGGGCTACAATGAGCAGTTCTTC. This encodes CASSLFGGAGYNEQFF.

This sequence joins TRBV28 and TRBJ2-1; 11 nucleotides agree with TRBD1. The CDR3 consists of 14 residues. V was pared by 7 bases and J by 8 bases, with 7 bases of the junction left unmatched. CDR1 is MDHEN and CDR2 is SYDVKM in the germline V gene. The CDR3 region is CASKGQGAPYEQFF. The DNA for the CDR3 is TGTGCCAGCAAAGGACAGGGGGCGCCATATGAGCAGTTCTTC.

The rearrangement joins TRBV19 to TRBJ1-2; the D is unclear. V was shortened by 0 bases and J by 7 bases, with 15 bases between the two germline ends. The germline gives CDR1 LNHDA, CDR2 SQIVND (reference sequence). The CDR3 spans 15 residues. CDR3 nucleotide sequence: TGTGCCAGTAGTATAGATGGATCATCCCAGCGTGGCTACACCTTC. Protein product: CASSIDGSSQRGYTF.

In this sample, this clone turned up a few times. The chain combines TRBV4-1 with TRBJ1-2; no firm D call. Germline V gene data show CDR1 as MGHRA and CDR2 as YSYEKL. V was pared by 2 bases and J by 7 bases, with 14 bases between. The CDR3 totals 14 residues. The DNA of the CDR3 is TGCGCCAGCAGCCAAACGGGGTTCCGCATTGGCTACACCTTC. Translating it yields CASSQTGFRIGYTF.

The chain joins TRBV18 to TRBJ1-4; D might be TRBD1 (5 bases). Trimming removed 5 bases at V and 8 bases at J, with 15 bases between. Germline V gives CDR1 KGHSH, CDR2 LQKENI. This CDR3 comprises 14 residues. The CDR3 nucleotides read TGTGCCAGCTCAATAACAGGTGTAGAGGAAAAACTGTTTTTT. It is translated as CASSITGVEEKLFF.

The rearrangement links TRBV7-2 to TRBJ1-1; the D is unclear. The V end lost 0 bases, the J end lost 1 base, and 9 bases lay between the germline ends. The CDR3 has 15 amino acids. Germline CDR1 and CDR2: SGHTA and FQGNSA. DNA of the CDR3: TGTGCCAGCAGCTTAGCGAGTTCGGGGAACACTGAAGCTTTCTTT. This gives the protein CASSLASSGNTEAFF. Full variable domain (remainder filled in from reference TRBV7-2 and TRBJ1-1): GAGVSQSPSNKVTEKGKDVELRCDPISGHTALYWYRQSLGQGLEFLIYFQGNSAPDKSGLPSDRFSAERTGGSVSTLTIQRTQQEDSAVYLCASSLASSGNTEAFFGQGTRLTVV.